The clone carrying this T cell receptor beta chain was recorded many times. Its antigen is as yet unknown. The CDR3 spans 18 residues. The germline V and J ends were trimmed by 5 bases and 1 base, with 20 bases remaining between them. This specimen comes from a study of identical twins. Study findings and constraints: Analyses based on zero insertions could be partly confounded by invariant MAIT and iNKT cells. For cord blood, abundant beta clonotypes had fewer insertions, unlike memory repertoires, which showed none.

With template switching, a universal primer site was added, and the cDNA carried unique molecular identifiers. Each CDR3 protein gets one entry after TCRdb re-called the 5' RACE reads with MiXCR. The sample contains about 890,000 distinct CDR3 sequences, 9% to 15% of which appear only once. The sample was also reused in another study, on yellow fever vaccine responses in identical twins.

The source is a woman between 18 and 30 years old in good health. The rearrangement links TRBV12-3 or TRBV12-4 to TRBJ2-2; the D is unclear. The source material was PBMCs. This chain's CDR3 is CASSTSGGKVWNTGELFF. Written as DNA, the CDR3 is TGTGCCAGCAGTACGAGTGGTGGAAAGGTGTGGAACACCGGGGAGCTGTTTTTT.